This T cell receptor (beta chain) originates from a study of beta chain features in type 1 diabetes (dated by TCRdb to the late 2010s). In terms of the full investigation: No differences in mean age, gender distribution, total cell number or subset yield were found between patients and healthy donors. A total of some 100,000,000 sorted cells were examined across all samples, and a strong correlation was observed between cell number per subset and RNA yield. The study compared the TCRB repertoires of sorted circulating CD4+ T cell subsets in recently diagnosed type 1 diabetes patients with those in matched healthy donors. Naive and central memory subsets were obtained from all 30 or so donors, but regulatory and stem cell-like memory subsets were isolated from only 8 patients and 8 healthy donors.

CDR1 SNHLY and CDR2 FYNNEI were looked up in the germline V gene. Taken from cysteine to phenylalanine, the CDR3 has 13 residues. The entry retains the CDR3 DNA only, 39 bases that are in frame from base 1. Trimming takes 5 bases from V and 7 bases from J, and the germline ends sit 11 bases apart. General findings and caveats noted by the study authors: PCR might favor shorter templates, but patient and control samples were amplified and corrected together, so any skew would affect both groups equally. Because the HLA sub-analyses included only small numbers of individuals, any influence of HLA type on TCRB rearrangement was left unresolved. Patients with type 1 diabetes made fewer insertions and deleted more nucleotides at VDJ recombination sites, implying thymic rearrangement abnormalities. Naive, central memory and regulatory TCRB repertoires appeared to be more alike among patients than among healthy donors. In all four CD4+ subsets, TCRB CDR3 length was moderately but significantly shorter in type 1 diabetes patients. Because cDNA was sequenced instead of genomic DNA, activated cells with high expression could be over-represented, although the groups did not differ in activation or CD3 levels.

The entire amount of isolated RNA was reverse transcribed using the High Capacity cDNA Reverse Transcription Kit, so the sequenced TCRB transcripts were expressed ones. Naive, central memory and regulatory T cell samples underwent deep immunoSEQ sequencing, averaging approximately 3.5 million total reads per sample. After sorted cells were lysed in RLT buffer, RNA was extracted with DNase-treated RNeasy Micro or Mini kits, with the choice depending on cell number. Each cell subset was processed separately to prevent cross-contamination, with patient and healthy donor samples processed together. Using the immunoSEQ multiplex PCR, TCRB sequences were amplified from cDNA into 87-bp fragments spanning the CDR3 region. Sequencing of the amplicons was done on the Illumina HiSeq platform. The original methods were these. PCR bias was corrected computationally using synthetic template baselines, and reads within Hamming distance 2 were collapsed, with unmergeable singletons discarded. By aligning reads against IMGT, V, D and J genes, CDR3 length, and insertions or deletions at six rearrangement sites were assigned. Within each subset, clonotype counts were normalized to the number of sorted cells before true diversity and Gini coefficients were calculated with the tcR R package. The overlap coefficient, calculated on TCRB nucleotide sequences, was used to measure repertoire sharing. Out-of-frame TCRB sequences from naive cells were analyzed as a proxy for the pre-selection repertoire. The immuneACCESS repertoire file appears here via TCRdb, limited to in-frame rearrangements. These files lack a portion of the clones; in checked studies, under half of the deficit traces to unresolved V genes, and the cause of the others is not known. V and J calls and clone size are as listed in that table; D and trimming were resolved from the DNA. The sample contains roughly 450,000 clones, 9.5% to 12% of them found a single time. In total, the top ten clones hold roughly 0.046% of the sample.

Each donor gave one peripheral blood draw, averaging approximately 110 mL, which was collected into heparinised tubes. Naive, central memory, regulatory and stem cell-like memory CD4+ T cells were sorted on a BD FACSAria II using a panel including CD45RO, CCR7, CD25, CD127, CD95 and CD27. Purity was above 98% for every sorted population. PBMCs were isolated immediately by Lymphoprep density gradient centrifugation and stained directly without culture. So that batch effects would be minimized, each experiment stained and sorted samples in pairs, pairing one healthy donor with one patient. This clone was detected a few times. Its antigen is currently not known. No clone much larger than this one lies a single base away; base qualities are absent.

The specimen was naive CD4+ T cells from blood. The meaning of the sample's cell subset or site label: true naive CD4+ T cells. The sequence links TRBV2 to TRBJ1-4; the D gene is perhaps TRBD1, on 5 matching bases. This sequence originates from a woman aged 18-29 years in good health. The nucleotide sequence is TGTGCCAGCAGTTCAGGGAAGGCTGAAAAACTGTTTTTT. It specifies CASSSGKAEKLFF.